Sequencing of this T cell receptor (beta chain) was carried out in a study of blood T cell repertoires in COVID-19. At the level of the study: Samples representing acute and convalescent COVID-19 were sourced from the United States, Italy and Spain.

Participants were aged about 18 to 100 years from approximately 25 US areas. There are 15 residues in the CDR3. Germline CDR1 is SGHRS and CDR2 is YFSETQ. Trimming removed 4 bases at V and 1 base at J, with 14 bases between. Libraries were prepared by immunoSEQ multiplex PCR; TCRdb keeps only in-frame clonotypes and omits some of them. The sample shows about 270,000 clones, approximately 89% of them seen only once. The chain couples TRBV5-1 to TRBJ1-2, with D possibly being TRBD1 (6 bases). The sample taken for sequencing was PBMCs or T cells enriched from blood (not recorded which). The receptor comes from a woman aged 18-29 years who had recovered from COVID-19. The CDR3: CASSRLTGLNYGYTF. In nucleotides, the CDR3 is TGCGCCAGCAGCCGCCTGACAGGTCTTAACTATGGCTACACCTTC.